This T cell receptor beta chain appears in the sequencing data of a study of T cell changes during pregnancy in multiple sclerosis. The CDR3 is 14 amino acids. With V trimmed by 7 bases and J by 6 bases, 8 bases remained unmatched. Germline V gives CDR1 MNHNS, CDR2 SASEGT. TCRdb's table, derived via immunoSEQ multiplex PCR, lists solely in-frame clones and lacks some. The data hold roughly 71,000 clones, with approximately 90% observed a single time. Here the sequenced sample was peripheral blood, taken in the first trimester of pregnancy. This receptor was obtained from a female donor in good health, enrolled as a control in a pregnancy study. The chain couples TRBV6-1 to TRBJ2-1; 8 bases fit TRBD2. CDR3 sequence reads: CASKRERSRNEQFF. CDR3 sequence (DNA): TGTGCCAGCAAGCGGGAGAGGTCCCGCAATGAGCAGTTCTTC.